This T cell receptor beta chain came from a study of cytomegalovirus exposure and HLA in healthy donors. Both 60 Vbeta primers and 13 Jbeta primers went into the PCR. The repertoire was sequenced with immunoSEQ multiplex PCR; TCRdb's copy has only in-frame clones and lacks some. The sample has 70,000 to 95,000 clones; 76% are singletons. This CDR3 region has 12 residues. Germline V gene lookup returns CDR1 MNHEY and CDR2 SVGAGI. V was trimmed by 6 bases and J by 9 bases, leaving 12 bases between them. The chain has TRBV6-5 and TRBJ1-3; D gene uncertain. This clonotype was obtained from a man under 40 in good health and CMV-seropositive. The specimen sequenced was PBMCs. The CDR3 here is CASRSTGGTIYF. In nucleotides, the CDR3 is TGTGCCAGCAGGTCTACCGGAGGCACCATATATTTT.